The 27 T cell receptor beta chains listed next were all sequenced from one sample in a study of blood T cell repertoires in COVID-19. Profiled with immunoSEQ multiplex PCR; TCRdb holds only in-frame clones, not every one. Counted here are roughly 69,000 clones, roughly 80% occurring once; the ten biggest clones make up around 4.1%. Sequenced material: PBMCs or T cells enriched from blood (not recorded which). These receptors all come from a woman aged 40 to 49 with acute COVID-19.

The chain carries TRBV18 and TRBJ1-2; 9 bases are a match to TRBD1. CDR3 length equals 17 residues. The germline gives CDR1 KGHSH, CDR2 LQKENI. The junction had 13 bases not matched to a gene; V was cut back by 3 bases and J by 5 bases. The CDR3 nucleotides read TGTGCCAGCTCACCGGGGACAGGGCTCGCCCCCGGGTATGGCTACACCTTC. Translated, it gives CASSPGTGLAPGYGYTF.

The CDR3 sequence is CASSSGQGHEQYF. CDR3 bases: TGTGCCAGCAGCTCCGGACAGGGGCACGAGCAGTACTTC. The rearrangement uses TRBV7-3 and TRBJ2-7; TRBD1 aligns across 9 bases. V lost 4 bases and J lost 5; bases outside the gene matches: 3. This CDR3 has 13 residues. CDR1 and CDR2 (germline): SGHTA, FQGTGA.

The chain links TRBV3-1 (or the pseudogene TRBV3-2) to TRBJ1-5; no clear D gene. Germline-derived CDR1 and CDR2 are LGHDT and YNNKEL (reference sequence). V shed 3 bases and J shed 4 bases, with 7 bases lying between them. The CDR3 runs to 13 residues. DNA for the CDR3: TGTGCCAGCAGCCAGTCCCTAAATCAGCCCCAGCATTTT. This translates into CASSQSLNQPQHF.

This clone was detected only once. The chain has TRBV29-1 and TRBJ1-2; a possible D gene is TRBD1 (5 bases). The length of the CDR3 is 15 residues. V dropped 2 bases and J dropped 5 bases, with 18 bases sitting between them. Germline CDR1 reads SQVTM; CDR2 reads ANQGSEA. The DNA of the CDR3 is TGCAGCGTTGAAAGGCGGCAGGGTGGTCTGTATGGCTACACCTTC. Protein sequence: CSVERRQGGLYGYTF.

The chain links TRBV15 to TRBJ1-2; a weak D match, TRBD1 (5 bases). V was shortened by 3 bases and J by 6 bases, with 20 bases between the two germline ends. Germline V gene lookup returns CDR1 LNHNV and CDR2 YYDKDF (reference sequence). The CDR3 loop spans 16 amino acids. CDR3 coding DNA: TGTGCCACCAGCAGGATGTATGGCTCAGGGAAAGATGGCTACACCTTC. Its protein product is CATSRMYGSGKDGYTF.

J is TRBJ2-1 and V is TRBV4-1; 8 bases map to TRBD2. The CDR3 has 21 residues. V gave up 0 bases and J gave up 6 bases; unmatched junction bases: 22. CDR1 and CDR2 (germline): MGHRA, YSYEKL. The CDR3 DNA reads as TGCGCCAGCAGCCAAGACCCCCTAGCGGGCCTTACCGGCGGAAGGTTCAATGAGCAGTTCTTC. Translated: CASSQDPLAGLTGGRFNEQFF.

This chain uses TRBV4-1 with TRBJ1-1; 7 bases are shared with TRBD1. The CDR3 sequence is 15 residues long. The V gene end was trimmed by 2 bases and the J gene end by 5 bases; junction bases not matched to a gene: 8. The germline CDR1 and CDR2 sequences are MGHRA and YSYEKL. In DNA form, the CDR3 reads TGCGCCAGCAGCCAAAACCGGGACAGACGTACTGAAGCTTTCTTT. The encoded protein is CASSQNRDRRTEAFF.

The DNA of the CDR3 is TGTGCCAGCAGCCTGACAGGGTGGGAGCAGTTCTTC. Protein product: CASSLTGWEQFF. V and J are TRBV12-3 or TRBV12-4 and TRBJ2-1, with TRBD1 identical over 7 bases. The CDR3 length is 12 residues. J gave up 10 bases and V 6 bases, and 6 bases lay outside the gene matches.

The chain combines TRBV19 with TRBJ2-1, with TRBD2 matching over 7 bases. The CDR3 sequence is 16 residues long. Germline CDR1 reads LNHDA; CDR2 reads SQIVND (reference sequence). J gave up 4 bases and V 3 bases, and 9 bases lay outside the gene matches. This chain's CDR3 is CASSITLAERYNEQFF. CDR3 nucleotides: TGTGCCAGTAGTATTACCCTAGCGGAGCGATACAATGAGCAGTTCTTC.

The CDR3 nucleotides are TGCAGCGTTGACCTTGGGGCCCAATACAATGAGCAGTTCTTC. Translating gives CSVDLGAQYNEQFF. The chain links TRBV29-1 to TRBJ2-1; D might be TRBD1 (5 bases). This CDR3 has 14 residues. Germline V CDR1 and CDR2: SQVTM, ANQGSEA. Trimming removed 3 bases from V and 4 bases from J, with 13 bases in between.

This chain links TRBV5-1 with TRBJ1-4, with 7 bases lining up with TRBD1. CDR1 and CDR2 (germline): SGHRS, YFSETQ. The CDR3 has 17 residues. The V and J ends lost 2 bases and 0 bases, in that order; junction bases with no gene match: 7. CDR3: CASSFVTGTATNEKLFF. CDR3 coding DNA: TGCGCCAGCAGCTTTGTGACAGGGACGGCAACTAATGAAAAACTGTTTTTT.

The chain employs TRBV28 and TRBJ2-7; perhaps TRBD1 as D (6 bases). Germline V lookup: CDR1 MDHEN, CDR2 SYDVKM. V was pared by 2 bases and J by 7 bases, with 9 bases between. The CDR3 is 12 residues long. Written as DNA, the CDR3 is TGTGCCAGCAGTTTAGCAGGGGATGAGCAGTACGTC. Translated: CASSLAGDEQYV.

V gene TRBV15 combines with J gene TRBJ2-7; D gene unclear. V dropped 3 bases and J dropped 7 bases, with 16 bases sitting between them. The CDR3 is 14 residues long. CDR1 is LNHNV and CDR2 is YYDKDF in the germline V gene (reference sequence). The DNA for the CDR3 is TGTGCCACCAGCAGTCAAAGTACGGGTGGTGAGCAGTACGTC. Encoded protein: CATSSQSTGGEQYV.

The chain carries TRBV24-1 and TRBJ2-5; the D is unclear. The germline gives CDR1 KGHDR, CDR2 SFDVKD. The length of the CDR3 is 14 residues. The V gene lost 2 bases and the J gene lost 2 bases, with 8 bases spanning the gap. DNA for the CDR3: TGTGCCACCAGTGATTCCCTAAAGCAAGAGACCCAGTACTTC. Translated: CATSDSLKQETQYF.

The V gene is TRBV21-1, the J gene TRBJ1-2; no check of the table's D call, TRBD1, against the DNA was made. TRBV21-1 is flagged as a pseudogene. This CDR3 has 16 amino acids. The CDR3 reads CASSKGVQGASDGYTF. The CDR3 nucleotides read TGTGCCAGCAGCAAAGGGGTACAGGGGGCATCGGATGGCTACACCTTC.

The CDR3 protein is CASSLGLLAQETQYF. The DNA of the CDR3 is TGCGCCAGCAGCTTGGGTTTGCTAGCTCAAGAGACCCAGTACTTC. The chain has TRBV5-1 and TRBJ2-5; a weak D match, TRBD2 (5 bases). CDR3 length equals 15 residues. Germline V gene sequence: CDR1 SGHRS, CDR2 YFSETQ. V was shortened by 0 bases and J by 2 bases, with 11 bases between the two germline ends. Looking up the rest from reference TRBV5-1 and TRBJ2-5 gives the full variable domain: KAGVTQTPRYLIKTRGQQVTLSCSPISGHRSVSWYQQTPGQGLQFLFEYFSETQRNKGNFPGRFSGRQFSNSRSEMNVSTLELGDSALYLCASSLGLLAQETQYFGPGTRLLVL.

The chain has TRBV7-9 and TRBJ1-5, with D maybe TRBD1 (5 bases). Trimming removed 1 base from V and 6 bases from J, with 19 bases in between. The CDR3 length is 17 residues. Germline CDR1 SEHNR, CDR2 FQNEAQ (reference sequence). The CDR3 reads CASSLVRGTADGQPQHF. Here the CDR3 DNA reads TGTGCCAGCAGCTTAGTTAGGGGCACTGCGGACGGTCAGCCCCAGCATTTT.

This rearrangement joins TRBV3-1 (or the pseudogene TRBV3-2) to TRBJ2-7; possible D gene TRBD2, 6 bases. The germline CDR1 and CDR2 sequences are LGHDT and YNNKEL (reference sequence). The CDR3 consists of 14 residues. V shed 3 bases and J shed 5 bases, with 14 bases lying between them. In nucleotides, the CDR3 is TGTGCCAGCAGCCATGGACTATCCCTCCACGAGCAGTACGTC. Translating gives CASSHGLSLHEQYV.

This chain links TRBV5-4 with TRBJ2-1; 8 bases agree with TRBD1. This CDR3 has 15 residues. Germline assignment: CDR1 SGHNT and CDR2 YYREEE (reference sequence). The V and J ends lost 4 bases and 6 bases, in that order; junction bases with no gene match: 9. Here the CDR3 reads CASSDGQGRRNEQFF. The CDR3 coding sequence is TGTGCCAGCAGCGACGGACAGGGTAGACGCAATGAGCAGTTCTTC.

The V gene is TRBV19, the J gene TRBJ1-5; 7 positions match TRBD1. The V segment lost 3 bases and the J segment 0 bases; nucleotides outside the gene matches: 2. The CDR3 runs to 15 residues. Per germline, CDR1 LNHDA and CDR2 SQIVND (reference sequence). Here the CDR3 reads CASSIQGGSNQPQHF. As DNA, the CDR3 is TGTGCCAGTAGTATTCAGGGGGGTAGCAATCAGCCCCAGCATTTT.

The gene calls are TRBV9 and TRBJ1-3, with TRBD1 matching over 8 bases. Germline CDR1 is SGDLS and CDR2 is YYNGEE. Germline trimming cut 0 bases from V and 7 bases from J; bases unmatched to any gene: 6. CDR3 length: 15 residues. CDR3 in amino acids: CASSVEGQDWNTIYF. Here the CDR3 DNA reads TGTGCCAGCAGCGTAGAGGGACAGGATTGGAACACCATATATTTT.

This chain links TRBV21-1 with TRBJ2-1; no DNA check was done on the table's D call, TRBD2. TRBV21-1 is flagged as a pseudogene. The CDR3 loop spans 18 amino acids. CDR3: CASSPPKSLAGPDDEQFF. In nucleotides, the CDR3 is TGTGCCAGCAGCCCTCCTAAATCTTTAGCGGGACCTGACGATGAGCAGTTCTTC.

The chain carries TRBV28 and TRBJ1-5; 7 bases agree with TRBD1. CDR1 and CDR2 (germline): MDHEN, SYDVKM. The ends lost 2 bases at V and 3 bases at J; junction bases unmatched: 1. The CDR3 has 14 residues. This CDR3 is CASSLGQVNQPQHF. The DNA of the CDR3 is TGTGCCAGCAGTTTAGGACAGGTCAATCAGCCCCAGCATTTT.

This chain connects TRBV6-1 to TRBJ1-1; no clear D. The CDR3 runs to 16 residues. V was cut by 2 bases and J by 2 bases, with 15 bases left in between. Germline V gene lookup returns CDR1 MNHNS and CDR2 SASEGT. The CDR3 nucleotides are TGTGCCAGCAGTGAATCATTTTACAGAATCAACACTGAAGCTTTCTTT. This gives the protein CASSESFYRINTEAFF.

The chain combines TRBV3-1 (or the pseudogene TRBV3-2) with TRBJ1-1; the match to TRBD1 covers 11 bases. The V gene's germline CDR1 is LGHDT and CDR2 YNNKEL (reference sequence). The junction had 7 bases not matched to a gene; V was cut back by 1 base and J by 12 bases. The CDR3 runs 14 residues. The CDR3 nucleotides read TGTGCCAGCAGCCAAGGTGGGGACAGGGGGAAATCTTTCTTT. Its translation: CASSQGGDRGKSFF.

The chain is built from TRBV4-2 and TRBJ1-2; 12 bases fit TRBD1. From germline, CDR1 is LGHNA and CDR2 YNFKEQ. V lost 1 base and J lost 8; bases outside the gene matches: 14. CDR3 length equals 18 residues. The CDR3 nucleotides are TGTGCCAGCAGCCAAGTAAGTAAGCGGGACAGGGGGCTTGGAGGCTACACCTTC. Its translation is CASSQVSKRDRGLGGYTF.

This clone has a single count. This chain links TRBV15 with TRBJ1-4; TRBD1 agrees at 12 bases. CDR1 is LNHNV and CDR2 is YYDKDF in the germline V gene (reference sequence). V lost 0 bases, J lost 11 bases, and 4 bases stayed unmatched. The CDR3 extends over 15 amino acids. CDR3 sequence reads: CATSRDRDRGHKLFF. The CDR3 nucleotides are TGTGCCACCAGCAGAGATCGGGACAGGGGGCATAAACTGTTTTTT.